These T cell receptor beta chains were read from a single sample in a study of cytomegalovirus exposure and HLA in healthy donors. The data were produced by immunoSEQ multiplex PCR, yet TCRdb's version contains in-frame clones alone and is incomplete. The data show 95,000 to 100,000 clones, with approximately 80% seen just once and roughly a sixth held by the top ten. Sequenced material: PBMCs. The receptors shown here come from a man aged 55 to 69 in good health and CMV-seropositive. CDR3s include the opening cysteine and the closing phenylalanine or tryptophan. The order of the fields is V gene, D gene, J gene, clone size, CDR3 protein, CDR3 DNA. The D gene is left open where the match is weak. Where a row states a size, it is once, few, many or the class of an expanded clone; other rows omit it.

TRBV6-5	NA	TRBJ2-1	NA	CASSYIPGSNEQFF	TGTGCCAGCAGTTACATCCCCGGGAGTAATGAGCAGTTCTTC
TRBV4-1	NA	TRBJ1-3	NA	CASSQTWANPGNTIYF	TGCGCCAGCAGCCAAACTTGGGCGAACCCTGGAAACACCATATATTTT
TRBV19	NA	TRBJ1-1	NA	CASTPGTGGGTEAFF	TGTGCCAGTACCCCCGGGACGGGCGGGGGCACTGAAGCTTTCTTT
TRBV2	NA	TRBJ1-2	NA	CASLYTRQAVYGYTF	TGTGCCAGCCTATATACTCGACAGGCCGTCTATGGCTACACCTTC
TRBV5-6	NA	TRBJ2-5	NA	CASRLDTRMQETQYF	TGTGCCAGCAGACTGGACACCCGTATGCAAGAGACCCAGTACTTC
TRBV7-3	TRBD2	TRBJ2-4	NA	CASSLRGGLAKNIQYF	TGTGCCAGCAGCTTACGGGGGGGGCTAGCCAAAAACATTCAGTACTTC
TRBV5-1	TRBD1	TRBJ2-1	NA	CASSLAGGNEQFF	TGCGCCAGCAGCTTGGCAGGGGGCAATGAGCAGTTCTTC
TRBV6-1	NA	TRBJ1-5	NA	CASSVGTITGGNQPQHF	TGTGCCAGCAGTGTTGGGACTATAACGGGGGGCAATCAGCCCCAGCATTTT
TRBV7-3	TRBD1	TRBJ2-6	NA	CASSPYGQGPGSGANVLTF	TGTGCCAGCAGCCCTTACGGACAGGGGCCCGGCTCTGGGGCCAACGTCCTGACTTTC
TRBV5-1	NA	TRBJ1-2	once	CASSLGTGYYTF	TGCGCCAGCAGCTTGGGCACAGGTTATTACACCTTC
TRBV29-1	TRBD2	TRBJ2-4	NA	CSVPDTGGSKNIQYF	TGCAGCGTTCCGGACACCGGGGGGTCCAAAAACATTCAGTACTTC
TRBV2	TRBD1	TRBJ2-1	NA	CASKSGDRGRGEQFF	TGTGCCAGCAAGTCAGGGGACAGGGGTAGAGGTGAGCAGTTCTTC
TRBV6-5	TRBD1	TRBJ1-6	few	CASSYWGQGNSPLHF	TGTGCCAGCAGTTACTGGGGACAGGGTAATTCACCCCTCCACTTT
TRBV7-2	TRBD2	TRBJ2-7	NA	CASSPAGGFYEQYF	TGTGCCAGCAGCCCAGCGGGGGGGTTCTACGAGCAGTACTTC
TRBV7-9	TRBD1	TRBJ2-3	NA	CASSLVRGQGSTDTQYF	TGTGCCAGCAGCTTAGTCCGGGGACAGGGTTCGACAGATACGCAGTATTTT
TRBV5-1	NA	TRBJ1-1	few	CASSGGTIPGAEAFF	TGCGCCAGCAGCGGTGGGACGATCCCGGGGGCTGAAGCTTTCTTT
TRBV4-3	NA	TRBJ2-7	NA	CASSQERGYTYEQYF	TGCGCCAGCAGCCAAGAGAGAGGGTACACCTACGAGCAGTACTTC
TRBV2	NA	TRBJ1-5	NA	CASSEALGQPQHF	TGTGCCAGCAGTGAAGCGCTGGGCCAGCCCCAGCATTTT
TRBV6-5	TRBD1	TRBJ1-1	NA	CASSYWGTGSNIEAFF	TGTGCCAGCAGTTACTGGGGGACAGGGAGCAACATAGAGGCTTTCTTT
TRBV6-4	TRBD2	TRBJ2-3	NA	CASSDSKTSGGMPDTQYF	TGTGCCAGCAGTGACTCAAAGACAAGCGGGGGGATGCCAGATACGCAGTATTTT
TRBV4-1	TRBD2	TRBJ2-7	once	CASSQTTSGAYEQYF	TGCGCCAGCAGCCAAACAACTAGCGGCGCCTACGAGCAGTACTTC
TRBV2	NA	TRBJ1-5	NA	CASSVRGRQPQHF	TGTGCCAGCAGTGTAAGGGGTAGACAGCCCCAGCATTTT
TRBV27	TRBD1	TRBJ2-7	NA	CASSLLGQESSYEQYF	TGTGCCAGCAGTTTACTAGGACAGGAGAGCTCCTACGAGCAGTACTTC
TRBV6-5	NA	TRBJ2-7	NA	CASSYSQRLSYEQYF	TGTGCCAGCAGTTACTCCCAGAGACTCTCCTACGAGCAGTACTTC
TRBV4-1	TRBD1	TRBJ2-1	NA	CASSQHFDRGGIGEQFF	TGCGCCAGCAGCCAACACTTCGACAGGGGCGGGATAGGTGAGCAGTTCTTC
TRBV5-6	NA	TRBJ1-1	few	CASRTLDRNTEAFF	TGTGCCAGCCGCACATTGGACAGGAACACTGAAGCTTTCTTT
TRBV5-1	NA	TRBJ2-2	NA	CASSLGGRTNTGELFF	TGCGCCAGCAGCTTGGGGGGCAGGACGAACACCGGGGAGCTGTTTTTT
TRBV28	NA	TRBJ1-6	NA	CASSSQGPNNSPLHF	TGTGCCAGCAGTTCTCAGGGGCCCAATAATTCACCCCTCCACTTT
TRBV7-8	NA	TRBJ2-7	NA	CASSPPREGSYEQYF	TGTGCCAGCAGCCCCCCGAGAGAGGGTTCCTACGAGCAGTACTTC
TRBV6-1	NA	TRBJ1-5	NA	CASSESVGGGQPQHF	TGTGCCAGCAGTGAAAGTGTGGGGGGAGGTCAGCCCCAGCATTTT
TRBV6-5	TRBD1	TRBJ1-1	few	CASSPGQWNTEAFF	TGTGCCAGCAGTCCGGGACAGTGGAACACTGAAGCTTTCTTT
TRBV18	TRBD1	TRBJ2-5	NA	CASSPGTGFGEQYF	TGTGCCAGCTCACCAGGGACAGGGTTTGGGGAGCAGTACTTC
TRBV4-3	NA	TRBJ2-1	few	CASSQIDRSGNEQFF	TGCGCCAGCAGCCAAATCGACAGGTCGGGCAATGAGCAGTTCTTC
TRBV6-5	NA	TRBJ2-1	NA	CASSYSKENEQFF	TGTGCCAGCAGTTACTCGAAAGAGAATGAGCAGTTCTTC
TRBV28	NA	TRBJ2-6	NA	CASTDGRDSGANVLTF	TGTGCCAGCACCGATGGCAGGGACTCTGGGGCCAACGTCCTGACTTTC
TRBV6-1	NA	TRBJ1-6	NA	CASSGAQGIGYNSPLHF	TGTGCCAGCAGTGGCGCTCAGGGCATTGGTTATAATTCACCCCTCCACTTT
TRBV4-3	TRBD1	TRBJ2-3	NA	CASSLGQTRTDTQYF	TGCGCCAGCAGCCTGGGACAGACTCGCACAGATACGCAGTATTTT
TRBV30	TRBD1	TRBJ2-2	NA	CAWSAGGQGGELFF	TGTGCCTGGAGTGCCGGCGGACAGGGTGGGGAGCTGTTTTTT
TRBV9	NA	TRBJ1-5	NA	CASSATGRESQPQHF	TGTGCCAGCAGCGCGACGGGCAGGGAATCTCAGCCCCAGCATTTT
TRBV6-1	TRBD2	TRBJ2-7	NA	CASSTSGGFAYEQYF	TGTGCCAGCAGTACAAGCGGGGGTTTCGCCTACGAGCAGTACTTC
TRBV14	TRBD2	TRBJ2-7	NA	CASSQAQRGFYEQYF	TGTGCCAGCAGCCAAGCTCAGCGGGGCTTCTACGAGCAGTACTTC
TRBV7-9	NA	TRBJ1-1	NA	CASNLAGGEAFF	TGTGCCAGCAACCTGGCTGGGGGGGAAGCTTTCTTT
TRBV6-7	NA	TRBJ2-5	once	CASSYIWGVKWETQYF	TGTGCCAGCAGTTATATTTGGGGGGTCAAGTGGGAGACCCAGTACTTC
TRBV9	NA	TRBJ1-2	NA	CASSADTTTNYGYTF	TGTGCCAGCAGCGCGGACACAACAACGAACTATGGCTACACCTTC
TRBV6-5	TRBD1	TRBJ1-1	NA	CASRMTLDRGTEAFF	TGTGCCAGCAGAATGACCTTGGACAGGGGCACTGAAGCTTTCTTT
TRBV5-4	TRBD2	TRBJ2-7	few	CASSFGRGGNEQYF	TGTGCCAGCAGCTTCGGGCGGGGGGGCAACGAGCAGTACTTC
TRBV29-1	NA	TRBJ2-5	NA	CSVENRAGRETQYF	TGCAGCGTTGAAAACAGGGCAGGCAGAGAGACCCAGTACTTC
TRBV27	NA	TRBJ1-4	NA	CASSTYSTAGEKLFF	TGTGCCAGCAGCACGTATTCGACAGCTGGTGAAAAACTGTTTTTT
TRBV7-6	NA	TRBJ2-1	NA	CASSTTGGPIYNEQFF	TGTGCCAGCAGCACCACGGGGGGCCCCATCTACAATGAGCAGTTCTTC
TRBV5-1	NA	TRBJ1-1	NA	CASSTVGRVEAFF	TGCGCCAGCAGCACCGTCGGCAGGGTTGAAGCTTTCTTT
TRBV6-6	TRBD2	TRBJ2-7	NA	CASTPSGGGRYEQYF	TGTGCCAGCACCCCTAGCGGGGGGGGTCGCTACGAGCAGTACTTC